These T cell receptor beta chains were read from a single sample in a study of T cells in localized non-small cell lung cancer. Some clones are missing from TCRdb's copy, which holds only in-frame ones; the method was immunoSEQ multiplex PCR. The table lists about 3,200 clones, about 29% of them singletons. Here the sequenced sample was normal lung tissue next to the tumor, taken before any cancer treatment. Receptor source: a woman between 40 and 69 years old with stage I lung adenocarcinoma. Each CDR3 is given with its conserved first and last residue. D genes are given only for firm matches. The size field is filled for only some rows; it gives once, few, many or a size class.

medium-sized,TRBD2,TRBV11-3,TRBJ2-1,TGTGCCAGCAGCTCCACTAGCGGGAGGTCACATGAGCAGTTCTTC,CASSSTSGRSHEQFF
.,.,TRBV6-9,TRBJ2-3,TGTGCCAGCAGCCCCGCCCTAGCGAACCCCGATACGCAGTATTTT,CASSPALANPDTQYF
.,.,TRBV28,TRBJ2-7,TGTGCCAGCAGTTTAAGGGGGATCCCCTACGAGCAGTACTTC,CASSLRGIPYEQYF
few,TRBD2,TRBV11-3,TRBJ2-1,TGTGCCAGCAGCTTAGGGTCTAGCGGGAGGGCCTATGAGCAGTTCTTC,CASSLGSSGRAYEQFF
.,.,TRBV19,TRBJ2-5,TGTGCCAGTAGTCGACAGGGAGGGGAGACCCAGTACTTC,CASSRQGGETQYF
.,TRBD1,TRBV6-8,TRBJ1-4,TGTGCCAGCAGAAGCCACAGGGGGGACGAAAAACTGTTTTTT,CASRSHRGDEKLFF
.,TRBD1,TRBV10-2,TRBJ2-7,TGCGCCAGCAGTGAGTCGGGACAGATGAACTACGAGCAGTACTTC,CASSESGQMNYEQYF
few,TRBD2,TRBV30,TRBJ2-1,TGTGCCTGGAGTGTAAGACTAGCGGGAGACAATGAGCAGTTCTTC,CAWSVRLAGDNEQFF
few,.,TRBV19,TRBJ1-1,TGTGCCAGTAGTTTAAGCGGCAGGGTGACTGAAGCTTTCTTT,CASSLSGRVTEAFF
few,.,TRBV11-3,TRBJ2-1,TGTGCCAGCAGCTTAGGGAGAGTAGCGGCCAATGAGCAGTTCTTC,CASSLGRVAANEQFF
once,TRBD1,TRBV29-1,TRBJ2-1,TGCAGCGTTGAACCCCGAGGGACAGGGGTGAATGAGCAGTTCTTC,CSVEPRGTGVNEQFF
.,.,TRBV18,TRBJ1-1,TGTGCCAGCTCACCCGGTGGGGGCGCCGACACTGAAGCTTTCTTT,CASSPGGGADTEAFF
medium-sized,.,TRBV11-3,TRBJ1-1,TGTGCCAGCAGCTTAAGGGGGGAGGACACTGAAGCTTTCTTT,CASSLRGEDTEAFF
few,TRBD1,TRBV5-1,TRBJ2-2,TGCGCCAGCAGCTTGAGACAGGGGGCAGGGGAGCTGTTTTTT,CASSLRQGAGELFF
few,.,TRBV9,TRBJ1-1,TGTGCCAGCAGCGCTCAGGGTAACACTGAAGCTTTCTTT,CASSAQGNTEAFF
.,.,TRBV19,TRBJ2-5,TGTGCCAGTAGTATAGACGACCAGGAGACCCAGTACTTC,CASSIDDQETQYF
large,.,TRBV11-3,TRBJ2-1,TGTGCCAGCAGCCCTACCTACGACGGGAATGAGCAGTTCTTC,CASSPTYDGNEQFF
.,.,TRBV19,TRBJ1-2,TGTGCCAGTAGCTCACTCATCTATGGCTACACCTTC,CASSSLIYGYTF
medium-sized,.,TRBV11-3,TRBJ1-3,TGTGCCAGCAGCTTGGGTCTTCCGGGGCAGGGAAACACCATATATTTT,CASSLGLPGQGNTIYF
.,TRBD1,TRBV30,TRBJ1-2,TGTGCCTGGAGCCCAGGGGGTTATGGCTACACCTTC,CAWSPGGYGYTF
once,TRBD1,TRBV6-8,TRBJ2-1,TGTGCCAGCAGTAGGGACAGTTCCCCTTCCTACAATGAGCAGTTCTTC,CASSRDSSPSYNEQFF
.,.,TRBV28,TRBJ1-2,TGTGCCAGCCTCCTCCCGGGGGTTGGCGGCTACACCTTC,CASLLPGVGGYTF
few,.,TRBV11-3,TRBJ2-2,TGTGCCAGCAGCTTGTCCCCGGGAGTGGCCGGGGAGCTGTTTTTT,CASSLSPGVAGELFF
.,.,TRBV30,TRBJ1-5,TGTGCCTGGAGTGTAGGTGGACTTCAGCCCCAGCATTTT,CAWSVGGLQPQHF
.,.,TRBV23-1,TRBJ2-1,TGCGCCAGCAGCCAAGAGGTGACTTACAATGAGCAGTTCTTC,CASSQEVTYNEQFF
few,.,TRBV6-8,TRBJ1-2,TGTGCCAGCAGTTCGGGAGCTCTGGACAGCCAAGCTAACTATGGCTACACCTTC,CASSSGALDSQANYGYTF
.,.,TRBV19,TRBJ1-5,TGTGCCAGTAGTTCGACAGGTCTGGGGCCCCAGCATTTT,CASSSTGLGPQHF
medium-sized,.,TRBV6-8,TRBJ2-1,TGTGCCAGCAGTAAGCTGGGGAATGAGCAGTTCTTC,CASSKLGNEQFF
few,TRBD1,TRBV6-8,TRBJ1-1,TGTGCCAGCAGCCTGACAGGGTACACTGAAGCTTTCTTT,CASSLTGYTEAFF
.,.,TRBV6-8,TRBJ2-5,TGTGCCAGCAGCCCGACGCAGGGTCAGGGCTCAAATAGGGGGACCCAGTACTTC,CASSPTQGQGSNRGTQYF
.,.,TRBV4-1,TRBJ1-4,TGCGCCAGCAGCCAAAAAAACTCCCCCGACGAAAAACTGTTTTTT,CASSQKNSPDEKLFF
.,TRBD2,TRBV29-1,TRBJ2-7,TGCAGCGCCGTCACTAGCGGGTCCTACGAGCAGTACTTC,CSAVTSGSYEQYF
.,TRBD2,TRBV9,TRBJ2-1,TGTGCCAGCAGCGTAGCTGGGGGGAGGGCCTCCTACAATGAGCAGTTCTTC,CASSVAGGRASYNEQFF
few,.,TRBV19,TRBJ2-5,TGTGCCAGTAAAAGGGGTCCGAGCTTCCCAGAGACCCAGTACTTC,CASKRGPSFPETQYF
.,.,TRBV9,TRBJ1-1,TGTGCCAGCAGCGTAGGTCAGGAGGGGAACACTGAAGCTTTCTTT,CASSVGQEGNTEAFF
few,TRBD2,TRBV6-8,TRBJ2-1,TGTGCCAGCAGTTACTCAGTTTGGGGACTAGCGGGCCATGAGCAGTTCTTC,CASSYSVWGLAGHEQFF
.,TRBD1,TRBV19,TRBJ1-2,TGTGCCAGTAGTACTCGACAGGGGTACGTTGAGAACTATGGCTACACCTTC,CASSTRQGYVENYGYTF
.,.,TRBV7-8,TRBJ2-7,TGTGCCAGCAGCTTAGGGGGCTTCTACGAGCAGTACTTC,CASSLGGFYEQYF
few,.,TRBV2,TRBJ2-2,TGTGCCAGCAGTTCTACGACCCACGGGGAGCTGTTTTTT,CASSSTTHGELFF
.,.,TRBV28,TRBJ2-1,TGTGCCAGCAGTCCCGAGTGGGCGGCACTCCTCGAGCAGTTCTTC,CASSPEWAALLEQFF
medium-sized,TRBD2,TRBV11-3,TRBJ2-1,TGTGCCAGCAGCTTAGTTTCCGGGGAGGGTGTCGGTGAGCAGTTCTTC,CASSLVSGEGVGEQFF
large,TRBD1,TRBV6-8,TRBJ1-1,TGTGCCAGCAGGCTGGGACAGCGGAACACTGAAGCTTTCTTT,CASRLGQRNTEAFF
few,.,TRBV11-3,TRBJ1-2,TGTGCCAGCAGCCCACGGGGCAGGAACTATGGCTACACCTTC,CASSPRGRNYGYTF
.,TRBD2,TRBV19,TRBJ2-3,TGTGCCAGTAGTTCGGGACTAGCGGGAGGGGACACAGATACGCAGTATTTT,CASSSGLAGGDTDTQYF
.,.,TRBV4-1,TRBJ2-7,TGCGCCAGCAGCCAAGTAAATGGGCACGAGCAGTACTTC,CASSQVNGHEQYF
few,.,TRBV11-3,TRBJ2-4,TGTGCCAGCACCCCCGGGGTAGCCAAAAACATTCAGTACTTC,CASTPGVAKNIQYF
.,.,TRBV23-1,TRBJ1-2,TGCGCCAGCAGCCAATTCCAGACGTCATTATCTGGCTATGGCTACACCTTC,CASSQFQTSLSGYGYTF
.,.,TRBV18,TRBJ2-1,TGTGCCAGCTCATCCCCTGTAAGGGGGGACTACAATGAGCAGTTCTTC,CASSSPVRGDYNEQFF
few,.,TRBV11-3,TRBJ2-7,TGTGCCAGCAGCTTATATGTGGGAGCTGACGAGCAGTACTTC,CASSLYVGADEQYF
.,.,TRBV6-8,TRBJ2-1,TGTGCCAGCCGTACAGCACACAATGAGCAGTTCTTC,CASRTAHNEQFF
.,TRBD2,TRBV23-1,TRBJ2-3,TGCGCCAGCAGCCAAGAGGGAAGGACTAGCTTTTCGATTAGTCGGGATACGCAGTATTTT,CASSQEGRTSFSISRDTQYF
few,.,TRBV19,TRBJ1-4,TGTGCCAGTAGTACCCGGGCGGGAGCAACTAATGAAAAACTGTTTTTT,CASSTRAGATNEKLFF
.,TRBD2,TRBV28,TRBJ2-7,TGTGCCAGCATCTCTGGGGGCTTAGGGACTAGCGGCTACGAGCAGTACTTC,CASISGGLGTSGYEQYF
medium-sized,.,TRBV15,TRBJ1-1,TGTGCCACCAGCAGAGGAGCGAAGGACACTGAAGCTTTCTTT,CATSRGAKDTEAFF
.,.,TRBV28,TRBJ1-3,TGTGCCAGCAGTTTGGAGGCTGGAAACACCATATATTTT,CASSLEAGNTIYF
.,.,TRBV6-8,TRBJ2-7,TGTGCCAGCAGGCAGGGCCCTAACTACGAGCAGTACTTC,CASRQGPNYEQYF
.,.,TRBV18,TRBJ1-1,TGTGCCAGCTCCCGCCCGACAGAGAACACTGAAGCTTTCTTT,CASSRPTENTEAFF
few,.,TRBV4-1,TRBJ2-7,TGCGCCAGCAGCCAAGCAATAACCGGGCCAGGTGTAGTCGAGCAGTACTTC,CASSQAITGPGVVEQYF
medium-sized,.,TRBV11-3,TRBJ2-3,TGTGCCAGCAGAGTAACAACAGGGACGGATACGCAGTATTTT,CASRVTTGTDTQYF
.,.,TRBV18,TRBJ1-1,TGTGCCAGCTCACCTGCTACAGGACTGCGGAACACTGAAGCTTTCTTT,CASSPATGLRNTEAFF